This TCR beta chain was profiled in a study of glioma-infiltrating T cells after dendritic cell vaccination. This clone was seen a handful of times. The antigen is unknown. The study's findings and limits: The cohort had few patients with full blood and tumor sets.

The immunoSEQ assay amplified TCRB CDR3 from up to about 2 ug DNA. Profiled with immunoSEQ multiplex PCR; TCRdb holds only in-frame clones, not every one. The profile shows roughly 100,000 clones, about four fifths of them singletons. Fresh-frozen tumor tissue and more than two years of survival data were available for all. The clonotype comes from a human donor with glioblastoma. Sample: blood, taken before dendritic cell vaccination.

CDR3 residues: CASSLAPIGQGGNTIYF. Written as DNA, the CDR3 is TGCGCCAGCAGCTTGGCCCCCATAGGACAGGGCGGAAACACCATATATTTT. The chain is built from TRBV5-1 and TRBJ1-3; TRBD1 agrees at 8 bases. Germline V CDR1 and CDR2: SGHRS, YFSETQ. The length of the CDR3 is 17 residues. V trimming: 0 bases; J trimming: 4 bases; junction bases outside the gene matches: 9.